One and the same sample provided the 21 T cell receptor beta chains below, sequenced in a study of control samples from healthy donors and cancer patients. Only in-frame clones appear in the TCRdb table, and some are missing; sequencing was by immunoSEQ multiplex PCR. Among some 51,000 clones listed, roughly 87% were seen once. Sequencing input: blood. The receptor set was obtained from a man aged 50-59 years in good health.

V gene TRBV19 combines with J gene TRBJ2-3; a possible D gene is TRBD2 (5 bases). CDR3 length: 14 amino acids. Trimming left V 4 bases short and J 3 bases short, with 11 bases between. CDR1 and CDR2 from the germline V gene are LNHDA and SQIVND (reference sequence). CDR3 amino acids: CASSRAEVTDTQYF. In DNA, the CDR3 is TGTGCCAGTAGTAGGGCGGAGGTGACAGATACGCAGTATTTT.

The chain employs TRBV27 and TRBJ2-2; possible D gene TRBD2, 6 bases. The CDR3 runs 16 residues. Germline loops: CDR1 MNHEY, CDR2 SMNVEV (reference sequence). V was pared by 8 bases and J by 5 bases, with 21 bases between. CDR3 nucleotide sequence: TGTGCCAGCTTCACCCGGAGGGGCCCCTGGACCGGGGAGCTGTTTTTT. Its translation: CASFTRRGPWTGELFF.

V is TRBV28 and J is TRBJ2-4; TRBD1 agrees at 10 bases. The junction had 7 bases not matched to a gene; V was cut back by 5 bases and J by 0 bases. The germline gives CDR1 MDHEN, CDR2 SYDVKM. This CDR3 contains 17 residues. The CDR3 sequence is CASSPPGQGLAKNIQYF. The CDR3 nucleotides are TGTGCCAGCAGTCCTCCGGGACAGGGGTTAGCCAAAAACATTCAGTACTTC.

V and J are TRBV5-6 and TRBJ2-1; 9 positions agree with TRBD2. J gave up 0 bases and V 1 base, and 5 bases lay outside the gene matches. Germline CDR1 is SGHDT and CDR2 is YYEEEE. This CDR3 contains 17 residues. The CDR3 DNA follows: TGTGCCAGCAGCTTGATGGCGGGAGGGAGCTCCTACAATGAGCAGTTCTTC. Its translation is CASSLMAGGSSYNEQFF.

Points on this clone: Other DNA variants within this sample encode the same CDR3. This chain joins TRBV12-3 or TRBV12-4 and TRBJ1-3; D call uncertain. V was trimmed by 6 bases and J by 3 bases, leaving 9 bases between them. The CDR3 covers 13 residues. This CDR3 reads CASSLDGGNTIYF. In DNA, the CDR3 is TGTGCCAGCAGCCTGGACGGTGGAAACACCATATATTTT.

The chain uses TRBV19 and TRBJ1-1; the D is unclear. This CDR3 region has 11 residues. Trimming stripped 7 bases from V and 3 bases from J, with 6 bases between. CDR1 and CDR2 (germline): LNHDA, SQIVND (reference sequence). The CDR3 DNA is TGTGCCAGTAAAGGGTACACTGAAGCTTTCTTT. Protein: CASKGYTEAFF.

The rearrangement joins TRBV21-1 to TRBJ2-1. TRBV21-1 is a pseudogene locus. CDR3 length: 13 residues. Here the CDR3 DNA reads TGTGCCAGCAGCGAAAAGGGTGTGGCTGAGCAGTTCTTC. Amino acids: CASSEKGVAEQFF.

The chain employs TRBV27 and TRBJ2-1; 8 bases fit TRBD2. The CDR3 runs to 13 residues. V lost 3 bases to trimming and J lost 10 bases; unmatched junction nucleotides: 5. CDR1 and CDR2 from the germline V gene are MNHEY and SMNVEV (reference sequence). CDR3 DNA sequence: TGTGCCAGCAGTTTTCACAGACTAGCGGAGCAGTTCTTC. Translating gives CASSFHRLAEQFF.

The chain is built from TRBV30 and TRBJ1-3, with 7 bases matching TRBD1. Germline V gene data show CDR1 as GTSNPN and CDR2 as SVGIG (reference sequence). CDR3 length equals 15 residues. The ends lost 0 bases at V and 0 bases at J; junction bases unmatched: 2. CDR3 protein: CAWSVGGVSGNTIYF. CDR3 DNA: TGTGCCTGGAGTGTAGGGGGCGTCTCTGGAAACACCATATATTTT.

The chain uses TRBV27 and TRBJ2-7, with TRBD1 identical over 11 bases. The CDR3 is 17 residues long. Germline-derived CDR1 and CDR2 are MNHEY and SMNVEV (reference sequence). V shed 6 bases, J shed 4 bases, and the junction held 14 bases outside the gene matches. CDR3: CASSPVVSRDRGYEQYF. DNA for the CDR3: TGTGCCAGCAGCCCGGTGGTATCACGGGACAGGGGGTACGAGCAGTACTTC.

The V gene is TRBV25-1, the J gene TRBJ2-5; D call uncertain. Per the germline V gene, CDR1 is MGHDK and CDR2 is SYGVNS. The CDR3 extends over 12 amino acids. V shed 1 base and J shed 5 bases, with 5 bases lying between them. CDR3 bases: TGTGCCAGCAGTGAATTTGACGAGACCCAGTACTTC. Its translation: CASSEFDETQYF.

The J gene is TRBJ2-3, the V gene TRBV9; no clear D gene. Germline V gives CDR1 SGDLS, CDR2 YYNGEE. There are 15 residues in the CDR3. V lost 0 bases, J lost 2 bases, and 10 bases lay in between. As DNA, the CDR3 is TGTGCCAGCAGCGTAGGGGATGGAGACACAGATACGCAGTATTTT. This sequence encodes CASSVGDGDTDTQYF.

The CDR3 sequence is CASRGGQGHSGNTIYF. In nucleotides, the CDR3 is TGTGCCAGCAGGGGGGGACAGGGACACTCTGGAAACACCATATATTTT. V usage is TRBV28 and J usage is TRBJ1-3, with 9 bases matching TRBD1. This CDR3 is built from 16 residues. The germline V gene has CDR1 MDHEN and CDR2 SYDVKM. With V trimmed by 6 bases and J by 0 bases, 6 bases remained unmatched. Filled out from reference TRBV28 and TRBJ1-3, the complete variable domain reads DVKVTQSSRYLVKRTGEKVFLECVQDMDHENMFWYRQDPGLGLRLIYFSYDVKMKEKGDIPEGYSVSREKKERFSLILESASTNQTSMYLCASRGGQGHSGNTIYFGEGSWLTVV.

The chain is built from TRBV29-1 and TRBJ2-5, with 10 positions matching TRBD2. The CDR3 extends over 16 amino acids. The germline V gene has CDR1 SQVTM and CDR2 ANQGSEA. After removal of 0 bases from V and 9 bases from J, the junction contained 13 bases not matched to a gene. The CDR3 spells CSVEDGATSGDLAQYF. CDR3 nucleotide sequence: TGCAGCGTTGAAGATGGGGCAACTAGCGGGGATCTGGCCCAGTACTTC.

J is TRBJ1-5 and V is TRBV5-6; a possible D gene is TRBD1 (5 bases). The CDR3 has 16 amino acids. V lost 4 bases and J 3 bases, leaving 17 bases between the germline ends. In germline, CDR1 is SGHDT, CDR2 YYEEEE. The CDR3 sequence is CASSTIGQGNNQPQHF. As DNA, the CDR3 is TGTGCCAGCAGCACGATTGGGCAGGGAAACAATCAGCCCCAGCATTTT.

This sequence joins TRBV2 and TRBJ2-7, with D perhaps matching TRBD1 (5 bases). Germline-derived CDR1 and CDR2 are SNHLY and FYNNEI. CDR3 size: 14 residues. The germline V and J ends were trimmed by 7 bases and 6 bases, with 19 bases remaining between them. CDR3 protein: CASKDIWADGEQYF. In DNA form, the CDR3 reads TGTGCCAGCAAGGACATTTGGGCCGACGGCGAGCAGTACTTC.

The chain's CDR3 is CASSLGAQGGSNQPQHF. The CDR3 DNA sequence: TGTGCCAGCAGTTTGGGAGCACAGGGTGGGAGCAATCAGCCCCAGCATTTT. The V and J genes are TRBV28 and TRBJ1-5, with D possibly TRBD1 on 6 matching bases. The CDR3 runs to 17 residues. V was shortened by 3 bases and J by 1 base, with 16 bases between the two germline ends. Germline lookup yields CDR1 MDHEN and CDR2 SYDVKM.

This chain joins TRBV7-6 and TRBJ2-1; 12 bases line up with TRBD2. The V segment lost 5 bases and the J segment 8 bases; nucleotides outside the gene matches: 7. The CDR3 runs 15 residues. Germline CDR1 and CDR2: SGHVS and FNYEAQ. The CDR3 region is CASSLRTSGDYEQFF. The CDR3, as DNA: TGTGCCAGCAGCCTCAGGACTAGCGGGGACTATGAGCAGTTCTTC.

The chain links TRBV30 to TRBJ2-2; a weak D match, TRBD2 (6 bases). The germline CDR1 and CDR2 sequences are GTSNPN and SVGIG (reference sequence). V shed 5 bases and J shed 5 bases, with 15 bases lying between them. This CDR3 has 14 amino acids. The DNA of the CDR3 is TGTGCCTGGGAGAATGGAGGGGCTACCGGGGAGCTGTTTTTT. Encoded protein: CAWENGGATGELFF. Together with reference TRBV30 and TRBJ2-2, the CDR3 gives the full variable domain: SQTIHQWPATLVQPVGSPLSLECTVEGTSNPNLYWYRQAAGRGLQLLFYSVGIGQISSEVPQNLSASRPQDRQFILSSKKLLLSDSGFYLCAWENGGATGELFFGEGSRLTVL.

The chain links TRBV5-4 to TRBJ2-5; 10 nucleotides match TRBD2. V lost 5 bases to trimming and J lost 2 bases; unmatched junction nucleotides: 9. The CDR3 extends over 16 amino acids. Germline values: CDR1 SGHNT, CDR2 YYREEE (reference sequence). This CDR3 reads CASRPPSGSDQETQYF. DNA of the CDR3: TGTGCCAGCAGACCTCCTAGCGGGAGCGATCAAGAGACCCAGTACTTC.

The chain links TRBV19 to TRBJ2-7; weak D call: TRBD1 (5 bases). The V end was cut by 8 bases, the J end by 7 bases, with 24 bases between. This CDR3 is built from 15 residues. Germline CDR1 is LNHDA and CDR2 is SQIVND (reference sequence). This CDR3 is CASSAKTAYPGEQYF. CDR3 bases: TGTGCCAGTTCCGCGAAGACAGCCTACCCCGGGGAGCAGTACTTC. The full variable domain, with the rest looked up from reference TRBV19 and TRBJ2-7, is DGGITQSPKYLFRKEGQNVTLSCEQNLNHDAMYWYRQDPGQGLRLIYYSQIVNDFQKGDIAEGYSVSREKKESFPLTVTSAQKNPTAFYLCASSAKTAYPGEQYFGPGTRLTVT.